This entry is about one TCR beta chain. This specimen belongs to a study of cytomegalovirus exposure and HLA in healthy donors. The study ran its PCR with 60 Vbeta and 13 Jbeta primers. Method: immunoSEQ multiplex PCR; TCRdb's copy keeps in-frame clones and lacks some. In total, the table holds roughly 78,000 clones. The sequencing sample was made of PBMCs. The TCR was taken from a boy between 10 and 17 years old in good health and CMV-seronegative.

The CDR3 DNA reads as TGCAGCGTTGAAGGGGGGGGAACTGAAGCTTTCTTT. Protein product: CSVEGGGTEAFF. This sequence joins TRBV29-1 and TRBJ1-1, with D possibly matching TRBD1 (5 bases). The V end lost 1 base, the J end lost 5 bases, and 8 bases lay between the germline ends. In germline, CDR1 is SQVTM, CDR2 ANQGSEA. This CDR3 is built from 12 residues.